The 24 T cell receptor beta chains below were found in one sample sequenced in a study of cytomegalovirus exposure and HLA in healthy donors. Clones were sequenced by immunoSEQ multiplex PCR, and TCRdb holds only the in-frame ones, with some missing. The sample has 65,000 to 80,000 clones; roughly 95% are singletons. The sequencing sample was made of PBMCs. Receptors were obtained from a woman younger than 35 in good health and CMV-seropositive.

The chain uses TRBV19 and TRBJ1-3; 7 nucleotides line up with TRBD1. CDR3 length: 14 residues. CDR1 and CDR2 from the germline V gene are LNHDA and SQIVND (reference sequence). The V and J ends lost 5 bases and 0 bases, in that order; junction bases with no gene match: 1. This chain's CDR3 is CASSWDSSGNTIYF. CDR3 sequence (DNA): TGTGCCAGTAGTTGGGACAGCTCTGGAAACACCATATATTTT.

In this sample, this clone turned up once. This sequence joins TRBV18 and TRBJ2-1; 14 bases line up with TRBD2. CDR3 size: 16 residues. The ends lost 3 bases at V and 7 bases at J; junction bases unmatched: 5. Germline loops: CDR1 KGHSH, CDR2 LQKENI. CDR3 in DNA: TGTGCCAGCTCACCGACTAGCGGGGGGGCCTGGAATGAGCAGTTCTTC. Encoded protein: CASSPTSGGAWNEQFF.

Written as DNA, the CDR3 is TGTGCCAGCTCACCATCCAGGCAGGCACCCTCCGAGCAGTACTTC. This translates into CASSPSRQAPSEQYF. The chain has TRBV18 and TRBJ2-7; D call uncertain. The CDR3 contains 15 residues. Germline V gene sequence: CDR1 KGHSH, CDR2 LQKENI. V was cut by 2 bases and J by 6 bases, with 17 bases left in between.

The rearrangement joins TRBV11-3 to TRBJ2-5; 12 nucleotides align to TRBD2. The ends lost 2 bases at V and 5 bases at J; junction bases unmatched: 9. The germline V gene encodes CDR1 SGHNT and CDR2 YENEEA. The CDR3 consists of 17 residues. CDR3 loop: CASSLLLTSGGGETQYF. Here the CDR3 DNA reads TGTGCCAGCAGCTTACTATTGACTAGCGGGGGTGGGGAGACCCAGTACTTC.

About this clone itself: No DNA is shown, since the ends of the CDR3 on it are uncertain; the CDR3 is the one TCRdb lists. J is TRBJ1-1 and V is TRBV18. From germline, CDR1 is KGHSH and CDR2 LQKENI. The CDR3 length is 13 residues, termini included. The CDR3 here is CASSSGRGTEAFF.

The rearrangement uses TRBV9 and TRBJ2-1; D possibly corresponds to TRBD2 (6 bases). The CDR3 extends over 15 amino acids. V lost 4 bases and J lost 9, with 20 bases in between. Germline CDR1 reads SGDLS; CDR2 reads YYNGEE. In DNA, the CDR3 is TGTGCCAGCAGCCCTACGGGACTCCTTTCCAGTGAGCAGTTCTTC. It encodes CASSPTGLLSSEQFF.

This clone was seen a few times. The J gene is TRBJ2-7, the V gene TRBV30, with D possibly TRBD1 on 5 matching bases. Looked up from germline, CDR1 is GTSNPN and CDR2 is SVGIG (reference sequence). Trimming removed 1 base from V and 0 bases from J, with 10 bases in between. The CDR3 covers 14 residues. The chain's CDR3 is CAWSGQTSSYEQYF. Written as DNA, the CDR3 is TGTGCCTGGAGTGGACAGACCAGCTCCTACGAGCAGTACTTC.

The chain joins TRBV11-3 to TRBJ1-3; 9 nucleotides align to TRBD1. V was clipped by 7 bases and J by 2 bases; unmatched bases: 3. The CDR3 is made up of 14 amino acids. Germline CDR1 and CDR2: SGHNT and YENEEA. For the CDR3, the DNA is TGTGCCAGCACCCGGGACAGGGCTGGAAACACCATATATTTT. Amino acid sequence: CASTRDRAGNTIYF.

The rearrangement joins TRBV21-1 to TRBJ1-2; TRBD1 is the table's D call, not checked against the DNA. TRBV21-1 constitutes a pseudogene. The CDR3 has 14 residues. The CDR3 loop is CASSPGQGVYGYTF. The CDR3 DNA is TGTGCCAGCAGCCCTGGACAGGGAGTCTATGGCTACACCTTC.

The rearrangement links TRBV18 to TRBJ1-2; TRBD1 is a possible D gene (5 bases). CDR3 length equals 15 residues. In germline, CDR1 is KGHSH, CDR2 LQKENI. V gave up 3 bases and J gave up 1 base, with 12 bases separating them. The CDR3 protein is CASSPAGLDNYGYTF. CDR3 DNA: TGTGCCAGCTCACCCGCGGGACTAGATAACTATGGCTACACCTTC.

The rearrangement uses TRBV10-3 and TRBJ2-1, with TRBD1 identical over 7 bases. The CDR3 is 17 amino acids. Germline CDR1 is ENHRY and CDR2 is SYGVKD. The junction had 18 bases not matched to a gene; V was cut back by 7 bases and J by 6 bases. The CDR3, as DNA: TGTGCCATCACCCTTACTCCGACCGGGACAGTTTCCAATGAGCAGTTCTTC. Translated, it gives CAITLTPTGTVSNEQFF.

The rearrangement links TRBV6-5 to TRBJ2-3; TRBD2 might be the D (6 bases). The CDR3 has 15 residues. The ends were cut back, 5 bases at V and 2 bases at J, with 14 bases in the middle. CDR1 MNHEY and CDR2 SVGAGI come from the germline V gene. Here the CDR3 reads CASSGTGENTDTQYF. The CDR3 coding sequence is TGTGCCAGCAGTGGGACGGGGGAAAACACAGATACGCAGTATTTT.

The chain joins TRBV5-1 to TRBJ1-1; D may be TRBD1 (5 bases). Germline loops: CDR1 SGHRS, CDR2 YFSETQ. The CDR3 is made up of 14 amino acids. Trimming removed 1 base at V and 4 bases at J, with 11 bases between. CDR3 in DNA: TGCGCCAGCAGCTTGAGGGGTTATATCACTGAAGCTTTCTTT. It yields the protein CASSLRGYITEAFF. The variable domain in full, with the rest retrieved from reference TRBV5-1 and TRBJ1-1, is KAGVTQTPRYLIKTRGQQVTLSCSPISGHRSVSWYQQTPGQGLQFLFEYFSETQRNKGNFPGRFSGRQFSNSRSEMNVSTLELGDSALYLCASSLRGYITEAFFGQGTRLTVV.

The CDR3: CAWSLAGGLQDEQYF. The CDR3 DNA follows: TGTGCCTGGAGTTTAGCGGGAGGTCTTCAGGACGAGCAGTACTTC. This sequence joins TRBV30 and TRBJ2-7; 10 positions match TRBD2. The CDR3 totals 15 residues. CDR1 is GTSNPN and CDR2 is SVGIG in the germline V gene (reference sequence). Trimming at V came to 2 bases and at J to 5 bases, leaving 9 bases not matched to a gene. The full variable domain, rest sourced from reference TRBV30 and TRBJ2-7, is SQTIHQWPATLVQPVGSPLSLECTVEGTSNPNLYWYRQAAGRGLQLLFYSVGIGQISSEVPQNLSASRPQDRQFILSSKKLLLSDSGFYLCAWSLAGGLQDEQYFGPGTRLTVT.

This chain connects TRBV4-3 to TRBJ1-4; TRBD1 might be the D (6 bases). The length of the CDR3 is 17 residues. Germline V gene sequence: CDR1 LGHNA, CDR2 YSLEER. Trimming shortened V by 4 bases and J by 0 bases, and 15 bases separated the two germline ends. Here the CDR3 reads CASSRVTGTTTNEKLFF. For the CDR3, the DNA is TGCGCCAGCAGCCGAGTTACCGGGACAACAACTAATGAAAAACTGTTTTTT.

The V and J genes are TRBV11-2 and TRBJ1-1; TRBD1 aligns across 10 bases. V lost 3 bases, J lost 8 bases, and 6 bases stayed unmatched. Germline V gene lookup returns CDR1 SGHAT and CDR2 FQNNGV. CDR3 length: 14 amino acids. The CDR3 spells CASSFGTGAREAFF. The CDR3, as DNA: TGTGCCAGCAGCTTCGGGACAGGGGCACGGGAAGCTTTCTTT.

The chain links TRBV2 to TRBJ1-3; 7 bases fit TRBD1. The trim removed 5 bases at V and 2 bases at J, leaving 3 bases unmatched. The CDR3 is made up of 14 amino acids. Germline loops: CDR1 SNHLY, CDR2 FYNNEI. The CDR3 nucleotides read TGTGCCAGCAGTTACAGGGGCGCTGGAAACACCATATATTTT. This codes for CASSYRGAGNTIYF.

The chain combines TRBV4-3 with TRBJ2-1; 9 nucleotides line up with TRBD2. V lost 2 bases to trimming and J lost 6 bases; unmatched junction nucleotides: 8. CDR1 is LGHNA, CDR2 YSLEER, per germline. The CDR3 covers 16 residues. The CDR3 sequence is CASSQSGSGSPNEQFF. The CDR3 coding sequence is TGCGCCAGCAGCCAATCAGGTAGCGGGAGTCCCAATGAGCAGTTCTTC.

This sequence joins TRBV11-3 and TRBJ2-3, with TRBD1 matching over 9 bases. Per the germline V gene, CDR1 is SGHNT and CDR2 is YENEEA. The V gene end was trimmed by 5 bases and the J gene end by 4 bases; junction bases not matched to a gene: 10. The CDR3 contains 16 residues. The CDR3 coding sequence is TGTGCCAGCAGCCCAACAGGGGGCGCCTTCCCAGATACGCAGTATTTT. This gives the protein CASSPTGGAFPDTQYF.

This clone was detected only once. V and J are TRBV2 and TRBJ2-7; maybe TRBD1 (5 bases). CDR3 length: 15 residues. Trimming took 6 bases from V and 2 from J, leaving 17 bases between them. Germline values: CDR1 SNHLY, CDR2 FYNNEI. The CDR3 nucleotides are TGTGCCAGCAGCCACCGAGGCAAGGGGCCCTACGAGCAGTACTTC. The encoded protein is CASSHRGKGPYEQYF. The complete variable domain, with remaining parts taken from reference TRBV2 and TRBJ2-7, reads EPEVTQTPSHQVTQMGQEVILRCVPISNHLYFYWYRQILGQKVEFLVSFYNNEISEKSEIFDDQFSVERPDGSNFTLKIRSTKLEDSAMYFCASSHRGKGPYEQYFGPGTRLTVT.

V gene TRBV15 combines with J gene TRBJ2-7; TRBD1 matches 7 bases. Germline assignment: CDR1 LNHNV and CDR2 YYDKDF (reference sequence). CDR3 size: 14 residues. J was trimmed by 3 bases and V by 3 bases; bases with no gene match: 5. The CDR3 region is CATSSTGADYEQYF. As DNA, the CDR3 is TGTGCCACCAGCAGCACAGGGGCTGACTACGAGCAGTACTTC.

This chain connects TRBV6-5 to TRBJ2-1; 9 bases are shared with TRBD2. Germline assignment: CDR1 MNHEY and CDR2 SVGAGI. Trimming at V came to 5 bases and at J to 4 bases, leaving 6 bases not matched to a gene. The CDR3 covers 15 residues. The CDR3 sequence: CASSGASGNYNEQFF. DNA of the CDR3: TGTGCCAGCAGTGGGGCTAGCGGGAATTACAATGAGCAGTTCTTC.

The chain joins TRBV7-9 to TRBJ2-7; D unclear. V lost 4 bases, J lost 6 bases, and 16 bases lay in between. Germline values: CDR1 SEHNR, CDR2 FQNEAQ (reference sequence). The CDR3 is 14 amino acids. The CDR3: CASSSMSGSLEQYF. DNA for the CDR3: TGTGCCAGCAGCTCGATGTCCGGGTCGCTCGAGCAGTACTTC.

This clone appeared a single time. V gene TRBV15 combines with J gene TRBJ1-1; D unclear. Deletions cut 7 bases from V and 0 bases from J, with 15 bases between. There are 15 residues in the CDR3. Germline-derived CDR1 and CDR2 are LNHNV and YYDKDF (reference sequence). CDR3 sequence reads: CATKLLTELNTEAFF. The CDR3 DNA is TGTGCCACCAAACTATTGACGGAATTGAACACTGAAGCTTTCTTT.